A single sample is the source of the 20 T cell receptor beta chains below, sequenced in a study of blood T cell repertoires in COVID-19. Produced via immunoSEQ multiplex PCR; TCRdb's table is partial and in-frame only. The sample has about 170,000 clones, approximately 80% seen once; the top ten hold roughly 9.5%. Sequencing input: peripheral blood. Every receptor here comes from a woman at least 80 years old with active or convalescent COVID-19.

The chain uses TRBV11-3 and TRBJ1-2, with D unclear. Germline CDR1 and CDR2: SGHNT and YENEEA. The CDR3 totals 13 residues. V lost 1 base and J lost 6, with 9 bases in between. This chain's CDR3 is CASSLVLQHGYTF. In nucleotides, the CDR3 is TGTGCCAGCAGCTTAGTCCTACAGCATGGCTACACCTTC.

The rearrangement joins TRBV4-2 to TRBJ1-2, with a possible D match to TRBD1 (6 bases). Germline CDR1 and CDR2: LGHNA and YNFKEQ. V was clipped by 0 bases and J by 4 bases, with 12 bases between them. CDR3 size: 15 residues. CDR3 in amino acids: CASSQDTGRGYGYTF. In nucleotides, the CDR3 is TGTGCCAGCAGCCAAGATACAGGGCGCGGCTATGGCTACACCTTC.

The V gene is TRBV5-5, the J gene TRBJ1-1, with 7 nucleotides matching TRBD1. With 4 bases clipped from V and 3 bases from J, the junction kept 3 bases outside the gene matches. Germline V gene sequence: CDR1 SGHKS, CDR2 YYEKEE (reference sequence). The CDR3 extends over 13 amino acids. The CDR3 DNA sequence: TGTGCCAGCAGCCTCGACAGGGACACTGAAGCTTTCTTT. Its translation: CASSLDRDTEAFF. The full variable domain, rest sourced from reference TRBV5-5 and TRBJ1-1, is DAGVTQSPTHLIKTRGQQVTLRCSPISGHKSVSWYQQVLGQGPQFIFQYYEKEERGRGNFPDRFSARQFPNYSSELNVNALLLGDSALYLCASSLDRDTEAFFGQGTRLTVV.

V is TRBV29-1 and J is TRBJ2-5; 8 nucleotides line up with TRBD1. J lost 10 bases, V lost 7 bases, and 14 bases had no gene match. The CDR3 length is 13 residues. In germline, CDR1 is SQVTM, CDR2 ANQGSEA. The CDR3 protein is CSAGKLLQGDQYF. The CDR3 DNA reads TGCAGCGCTGGAAAACTCCTACAGGGGGACCAGTACTTC.

The chain links TRBV7-9 to TRBJ1-6; tentative D call: TRBD1 (5 bases). V lost 5 bases and J lost 7, with 9 bases in between. Germline V gene sequence: CDR1 SEHNR, CDR2 FQNEAQ (reference sequence). This CDR3 comprises 13 residues. CDR3: CASSQGRNSPLHF. The CDR3 DNA sequence: TGTGCCAGCAGCCAGGGTCGGAATTCACCCCTCCACTTT.

This clone was found a few times. Germline is not matched at one junction end, which may reflect a read error. The chain uses TRBV7-7 and TRBJ2-2; D gene ambiguous. CDR3 length: 13 amino acids. The germline gives CDR1 SSHAT, CDR2 FNYEAQ (reference sequence). CDR3 protein: CASSLKANGELFF. CDR3 nucleotide sequence: TGTGCTAGCAGCCTCAAAGCGAACGGGGAGCTGTTTTTT. The full variable domain, completed using reference TRBV7-7 and TRBJ2-2, is GAGVSQSPRYKVTKRGQDVTLRCDPISSHATLYWYQQALGQGPEFLTYFNYEAQPDKSGLPSDRFSAERPEGSISTLTIQRTEQRDSAMYRCASSLKANGELFFGEGSRLTVL.

This sequence joins TRBV2 and TRBJ2-3, with 12 bases that match TRBD2. This CDR3 region has 16 residues. The ends lost 3 bases at V and 7 bases at J; junction bases unmatched: 8. Germline CDR1 is SNHLY and CDR2 is FYNNEI. The CDR3 DNA reads TGTGCCAGCAGTGAGACGGCTAGCGGGGGGGCAAATACGCAGTATTTT. Protein product: CASSETASGGANTQYF. The full variable domain, in which reference TRBV2 and TRBJ2-3 provide the parts outside the CDR3, is EPEVTQTPSHQVTQMGQEVILRCVPISNHLYFYWYRQILGQKVEFLVSFYNNEISEKSEIFDDQFSVERPDGSNFTLKIRSTKLEDSAMYFCASSETASGGANTQYFGPGTRLTVL.

The J gene is TRBJ2-7, the V gene TRBV29-1; D perhaps matches TRBD1 (5 bases). V lost 3 bases and J 0 bases, leaving 12 bases between the germline ends. Germline CDR1 is SQVTM and CDR2 is ANQGSEA. This CDR3 is 14 amino acids long. The CDR3 here is CSVDDSGNSYEQYF. The CDR3 DNA sequence: TGCAGCGTTGATGACAGTGGGAACTCCTACGAGCAGTACTTC.

The CDR3 coding sequence is TGTGCCAGCAGTTTAAGAAGCGGGGGGAAAGAGACCCAGTACTTC. Protein: CASSLRSGGKETQYF. V usage is TRBV27 and J usage is TRBJ2-5; 9 positions agree with TRBD2. Trimming at V came to 2 bases and at J to 3 bases, leaving 4 bases not matched to a gene. CDR3 length: 15 amino acids. Per the germline V gene, CDR1 is MNHEY and CDR2 is SMNVEV (reference sequence).

V is TRBV12-3 or TRBV12-4 and J is TRBJ1-2; unclear D gene. V was cut by 2 bases and J by 3 bases, with 7 bases left in between. This CDR3 comprises 13 residues. CDR3: CASSLNTDYGYTF. The CDR3 DNA follows: TGTGCCAGCAGTTTAAACACAGACTATGGCTACACCTTC.

The gene calls are TRBV7-2 and TRBJ2-3; D perhaps matches TRBD1 (6 bases). The germline V gene has CDR1 SGHTA and CDR2 FQGNSA. The germline V and J ends were trimmed by 1 base and 4 bases, with 15 bases remaining between them. The CDR3 covers 16 residues. The CDR3 DNA reads as TGTGCCAGCAGCTTAGGTGGCAGGGGTGGGGCAGATACGCAGTATTTT. Its translation: CASSLGGRGGADTQYF.

The rearrangement uses TRBV24-1 and TRBJ2-3; TRBD1 matches at 8 bases. The CDR3 has 14 residues. Germline CDR1 is KGHDR and CDR2 is SFDVKD. J gave up 5 bases and V 4 bases, and 4 bases lay outside the gene matches. Here the CDR3 reads CATSERQGKDTQYF. CDR3 nucleotides: TGTGCCACCAGTGAGAGACAGGGGAAAGATACGCAGTATTTT.

In nucleotides, the CDR3 is TGTGCCAGAAGCTATTGTGCAGGGGTGAACACTGAAGCTTTCTTT. Its translation is CARSYCAGVNTEAFF. The rearrangement uses TRBV5-3 and TRBJ1-1; D may be TRBD1 (6 bases). TRBV5-3 is flagged as an ORF with uncertain function. This CDR3 contains 15 residues. V was pared by 3 bases and J by 0 bases, with 12 bases between.

V is TRBV13 and J is TRBJ1-1, with a weak D call TRBD1 (5 bases). This CDR3 comprises 13 residues. The V and J ends lost 2 bases and 3 bases respectively, with 7 bases between them. Germline lookup yields CDR1 PRHDT and CDR2 FYEKMQ (reference sequence). CDR3 residues: CASSLQGYTEAFF. CDR3 coding DNA: TGTGCCAGCAGCTTACAGGGTTACACTGAAGCTTTCTTT.

The genes are TRBV5-1 and TRBJ1-1; a possible D gene is TRBD1 (6 bases). The ends were cut back, 7 bases at V and 3 bases at J, with 16 bases in the middle. The CDR3 totals 14 residues. CDR1 is SGHRS, CDR2 YFSETQ, per germline. The CDR3 bases are TGCGCCAGCCGATCATCAGGGGAGCACACTGAAGCTTTCTTT. Translating gives CASRSSGEHTEAFF.

The chain employs TRBV7-2 and TRBJ2-5; weak D call: TRBD2 (6 bases). Per germline, CDR1 SGHTA and CDR2 FQGNSA. The germline V and J ends were trimmed by 4 bases and 1 base, with 7 bases remaining between them. This CDR3 is 13 amino acids long. The DNA for the CDR3 is TGTGCCAGCAGCTCGGGACTCCAAGAGACCCAGTACTTC. As protein: CASSSGLQETQYF.

V is TRBV29-1 and J is TRBJ1-1; 8 bases agree with TRBD1. The CDR3 is 13 residues long. The junction had 10 bases not matched to a gene; V was cut back by 7 bases and J by 6 bases. Germline CDR1 reads SQVTM; CDR2 reads ANQGSEA. CDR3 in amino acids: CSASSGGGSEAFF. Written as DNA, the CDR3 is TGCAGCGCTTCCTCAGGGGGCGGATCTGAAGCTTTCTTT.

The chain carries TRBV6-5 and TRBJ2-7; 10 bases fit TRBD1. The V gene end was trimmed by 2 bases and the J gene end by 1 base; junction bases not matched to a gene: 2. The germline V gene has CDR1 MNHEY and CDR2 SVGAGI. This CDR3 region has 15 residues. The CDR3 protein is CASSYGGQGSYEQYF. The DNA of the CDR3 is TGTGCCAGCAGTTACGGGGGACAGGGGTCCTACGAGCAGTACTTC.

The chain uses TRBV5-6 and TRBJ1-2; D remains ambiguous. The ends were cut back, 4 bases at V and 5 bases at J, with 18 bases in the middle. The CDR3 runs 15 residues. From germline, CDR1 is SGHDT and CDR2 YYEEEE. CDR3 DNA: TGTGCCAGCAGCGAAGAAGTGGCGGGGAATTATGGCTACACCTTC. Residues: CASSEEVAGNYGYTF.

The rearrangement joins TRBV4-3 to TRBJ1-4, with D possibly being TRBD1 (5 bases). V was shortened by 1 base and J by 7 bases, with 13 bases between the two germline ends. CDR1 is LGHNA, CDR2 YSLEER, per germline. CDR3 size: 15 residues. The CDR3, as DNA: TGCGCCAGCAGCCAAGGGGGGAGGTGGAGTGAAAAACTGTTTTTT. Translated: CASSQGGRWSEKLFF.